This section outlines one T cell receptor (beta chain) sequence together with its context. Its antigen is undetermined. The sample belongs to a study of shared clonotypes between healthy human individuals. Study-wide points: Memory subsets generally showed smaller estimated richness than naive subsets did.

CDR3 size: 14 residues. V shed 7 bases and J 1 base; nucleotides not matched to a gene: 8. Germline V gives CDR1 SQVTM, CDR2 ANQGSEA. TCRdb's table, derived via immunoSEQ multiplex PCR, lists solely in-frame clones and lacks some. Among approximately 2.4 million clones listed, 90% to 97% were seen once. The sequenced sample was naive CD4+ T cells sorted from blood. Subset defined: CD45RA+ positively selected. The TCR comes from a young man in good health. The chain has TRBV29-1 and TRBJ1-1; TRBD1 agrees at 8 bases. DNA for the CDR3: TGCAGCGGATTACAAGGGACAGGGAACACTGAAGCTTTCTTT. Protein product: CSGLQGTGNTEAFF.